This entry lists 9 T cell receptor beta chains sequenced from one sample in a study of blood T cell repertoires in COVID-19. TCRdb keeps only in-frame clones here, not all; method: immunoSEQ multiplex PCR. The data hold under 200,000 clones, with roughly 89% observed a single time. The specimen sequenced was peripheral blood. These receptors were taken from a man in his late teens or twenties with active or convalescent COVID-19.

The J gene is TRBJ1-1, the V gene TRBV3-1 (or the pseudogene TRBV3-2); 7 nucleotides agree with TRBD1. The CDR3 totals 12 residues. Trimming at V came to 4 bases and at J to 8 bases, leaving 4 bases not matched to a gene. From germline, CDR1 is LGHDT and CDR2 YNNKEL (reference sequence). The CDR3 is CASSPDRVEAFF. CDR3 sequence (DNA): TGTGCCAGCAGCCCTGACAGGGTAGAAGCTTTCTTT.

The V call is TRBV11-2, the J call TRBJ2-7; a possible D gene is TRBD1 (5 bases). Germline loops: CDR1 SGHAT, CDR2 FQNNGV. The V end lost 4 bases, the J end lost 6 bases, and 10 bases lay between the germline ends. This CDR3 has 12 residues. This CDR3 reads CASSSQGSEQYV. Written as DNA, the CDR3 is TGTGCCAGCAGCTCCCAGGGATCCGAGCAGTACGTC.

J is TRBJ1-6 and V is TRBV24-1; no firm D call. CDR3 size: 17 residues. Trimming removed 4 bases from V and 0 bases from J, with 12 bases in between. Looked up from germline, CDR1 is KGHDR and CDR2 is SFDVKD. The CDR3 region is CATSEAPRGSYNSPLHF. CDR3 coding DNA: TGTGCCACCAGTGAGGCCCCCCGTGGCTCCTATAATTCACCCCTCCACTTT.

The rearrangement uses TRBV7-2 and TRBJ1-5; no reliable D call. CDR1 is SGHTA, CDR2 FQGNSA, per germline. Trimming took 0 bases from V and 5 from J, leaving 5 bases between them. The CDR3 contains 13 residues. CDR3 amino acids: CASSLARDQPQHF. CDR3 DNA: TGTGCCAGCAGCTTAGCCCGAGATCAGCCCCAGCATTTT.

This clone has only a few counts. The V gene is TRBV5-4, the J gene TRBJ2-2, with a possible D match to TRBD1 (6 bases). V was trimmed by 4 bases and J by 5 bases, leaving 9 bases between them. CDR3 length: 13 amino acids. Germline CDR1 is SGHNT and CDR2 is YYREEE (reference sequence). The CDR3 sequence: CASSPRGTGELFF. In DNA, the CDR3 is TGTGCCAGCAGCCCAAGGGGGACCGGGGAGCTGTTTTTT.

This chain connects TRBV25-1 to TRBJ2-1; maybe TRBD2 (6 bases). V lost 4 bases, J lost 2 bases, and 12 bases lay in between. Germline V gene lookup returns CDR1 MGHDK and CDR2 SYGVNS. The CDR3 extends over 15 amino acids. The CDR3 spells CASSVGGIAYNEQFF. CDR3 nucleotide sequence: TGTGCCAGCAGTGTGGGGGGAATAGCCTACAATGAGCAGTTCTTC.

The chain employs TRBV3-1 (or the pseudogene TRBV3-2) and TRBJ1-1; D remains ambiguous. The length of the CDR3 is 12 residues. Germline CDR1 LGHDT, CDR2 YNNKEL (reference sequence). Trimming removed 0 bases at V and 5 bases at J, with 4 bases between. The CDR3 loop is CASSQDQTEAFF. Written as DNA, the CDR3 is TGTGCCAGCAGCCAAGATCAGACTGAAGCTTTCTTT.

This clone was detected once. The chain uses TRBV7-9 and TRBJ1-1, with 8 bases identical to TRBD1. Germline CDR1 and CDR2: SEHNR and FQNEAQ (reference sequence). Trimming removed 1 base from V and 5 bases from J; junction bases left unmatched: 12. The CDR3 has 17 residues. The chain's CDR3 is CASSLVMDRVLYTEAFF. The CDR3, as DNA: TGTGCCAGCAGCTTAGTTATGGACAGGGTTTTATATACTGAAGCTTTCTTT.

The V and J genes are TRBV29-1 and TRBJ1-1; D is uncertain. V gave up 6 bases and J gave up 3 bases, with 17 bases separating them. CDR1 is SQVTM and CDR2 is ANQGSEA in the germline V gene. The length of the CDR3 is 14 residues. CDR3 coding DNA: TGCAGCGTCGAACCCGGGCGGGAGGACACTGAAGCTTTCTTT. This gives the protein CSVEPGREDTEAFF.